This note documents a single TCR beta chain sequence. The data were taken from a study of T cells in localized non-small cell lung cancer. Here immunoSEQ multiplex PCR was the method, and the copy in TCRdb shows in-frame clones only, minus some. Here the sample spans 12,000 or so clones, under 90% being singletons. This CDR3 spans 14 amino acids. With 6 bases removed from V and 1 base from J, the gap between germline ends came to 12 bases. CDR1 MDHEN and CDR2 SYDVKM come from the germline V gene. The sequenced sample was peripheral blood, obtained before any cancer treatment. The clonotype originates from a male donor at least 60 years old with stage I lung adenocarcinoma. This chain connects TRBV28 to TRBJ1-1; no definite D call. CDR3 DNA sequence: TGTGCCAGCAGACCATATCCAGGGAACACTGAAGCTTTCTTT. Its translation: CASRPYPGNTEAFF.